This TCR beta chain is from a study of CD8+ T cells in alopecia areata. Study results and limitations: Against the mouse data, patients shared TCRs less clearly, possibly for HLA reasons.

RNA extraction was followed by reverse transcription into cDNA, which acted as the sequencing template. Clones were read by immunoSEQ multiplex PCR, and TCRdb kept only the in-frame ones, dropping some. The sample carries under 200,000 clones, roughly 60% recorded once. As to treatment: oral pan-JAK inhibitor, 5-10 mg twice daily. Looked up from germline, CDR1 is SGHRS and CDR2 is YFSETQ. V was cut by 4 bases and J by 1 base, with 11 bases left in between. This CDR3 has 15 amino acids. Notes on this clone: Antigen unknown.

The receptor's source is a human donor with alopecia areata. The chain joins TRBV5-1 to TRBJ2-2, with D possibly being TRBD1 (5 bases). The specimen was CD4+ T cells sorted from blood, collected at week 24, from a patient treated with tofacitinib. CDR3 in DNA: TGCGCCAGCAGCCGACAGACTCAGAACACCGGGGAGCTGTTTTTT. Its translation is CASSRQTQNTGELFF. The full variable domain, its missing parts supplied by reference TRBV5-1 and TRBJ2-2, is KAGVTQTPRYLIKTRGQQVTLSCSPISGHRSVSWYQQTPGQGLQFLFEYFSETQRNKGNFPGRFSGRQFSNSRSEMNVSTLELGDSALYLCASSRQTQNTGELFFGEGSRLTVL.